This entry lists 22 T cell receptor beta chains sequenced from one sample in a study of monozygotic twins with inflammatory bowel disease. Each CDR3 protein gets one entry in TCRdb, which reprocessed the 5' RACE reads and gives no DNA. Its table records about 380,000 distinct CDR3 sequences. The specimen sequenced was blood. The receptor set was obtained from a human donor with ulcerative colitis or Crohn's disease, or a healthy co-twin of an affected twin (not recorded which).

The CDR3: CASSQNVGQTGEYF. V usage is TRBV4-3 and J usage is TRBJ2-4; TCRdb's D call, TRBD1, is unchecked because there is no DNA. CDR1 is LGHNA and CDR2 is YSLEER in the germline V gene. This CDR3 is 14 amino acids long.

The genes are TRBV20-1 and TRBJ2-1; checking the TCRdb D call of TRBD2 is not possible without DNA. Germline lookup yields CDR1 DFQATT and CDR2 SNEGSKA (reference sequence). This CDR3 is built from 14 residues. The CDR3 region is CSATPGTSFNEQFF.

The J gene is TRBJ2-2, the V gene TRBV19; the TCRdb call, TRBD1, lacks DNA for checking. In germline, CDR1 is LNHDA, CDR2 SQIVND (reference sequence). CDR3 length: 15 residues. The CDR3 loop is CASRAGTGGTGELFF.

This chain uses TRBV7-3 with TRBJ2-1. CDR3 length equals 13 residues. The germline CDR1 and CDR2 sequences are SGHTA and FQGTGA. CDR3: CASSPHIYNEQFF.

This chain links TRBV28 with TRBJ2-7; TCRdb's D call of TRBD1 is untestable without DNA. CDR1 is MDHEN, CDR2 SYDVKM, per germline. This CDR3 spans 12 amino acids. The CDR3 protein is CATHQGGHEQYF.

The chain joins TRBV11-2 to TRBJ2-1; checking the TCRdb D call of TRBD2 is not possible without DNA. The CDR3 has 14 amino acids. Germline V gives CDR1 SGHAT, CDR2 FQNNGV. This chain's CDR3 is CASSPSTPRGGLVF.

This chain uses TRBV10-3 with TRBJ2-3; there is no DNA to check the TCRdb D call of TRBD1. This CDR3 has 14 residues. Per germline, CDR1 ENHRY and CDR2 SYGVKD. The CDR3 protein is CAISEHQGTDTQYF.

V and J are TRBV5-1 and TRBJ2-2; no DNA is available, so the TRBD1 call from TCRdb remains unchecked. Germline values: CDR1 SGHRS, CDR2 YFSETQ. This CDR3 is 15 amino acids long. The CDR3 is CASQVSTGSTGELFF.

CDR3 residues: CASSLVGDTDYGYTF. This chain uses TRBV5-1 with TRBJ1-2. The germline gives CDR1 SGHRS, CDR2 YFSETQ. The CDR3 runs 15 residues.

The chain joins TRBV7-2 to TRBJ2-4. CDR1 SGHTA and CDR2 FQGNSA come from the germline V gene. The CDR3 covers 12 residues. This CDR3 is CASSLANQLQYF. Supplemented by reference TRBV7-2 and TRBJ2-4, the full variable domain reads GAGVSQSPSNKVTEKGKDVELRCDPISGHTALYWYRQSLGQGLEFLIYFQGNSAPDKSGLPSDRFSAERTGGSVSTLTIQRTQQEDSAVYLCASSLANQLQYFGAGTRLSVL.

This chain links TRBV6-5 with TRBJ1-5; TCRdb reports TRBD1, a call that lacks DNA to check it against. This CDR3 contains 15 residues. The germline V gene has CDR1 MNHEY and CDR2 SVGAGI. The CDR3 here is CASSYNRVGGQPQHF.

This chain links TRBV7-9 with TRBJ1-3; TCRdb's D call of TRBD1 is untestable without DNA. CDR1 and CDR2 from the germline V gene are SEHNR and FQNEAQ (reference sequence). The CDR3 contains 16 residues. CDR3 sequence: CASSSIQGEGLNTIYF.

This sequence joins TRBV20-1 and TRBJ2-3; the TCRdb D gene call, TRBD2, has no DNA to confirm it. The germline CDR1 and CDR2 sequences are DFQATT and SNEGSKA (reference sequence). The CDR3 loop spans 15 amino acids. The CDR3 region is CSARPRTSGVDTQYF.

The CDR3 sequence: CASSLPPGPEAFF. The J gene is TRBJ1-1, the V gene TRBV7-9; TCRdb calls TRBD1, which cannot be checked without DNA. This CDR3 region has 13 residues. Germline V gene lookup returns CDR1 SEHNR and CDR2 FQNEAQ (reference sequence).

J is TRBJ2-1 and V is TRBV20-1. Germline V gives CDR1 DFQATT, CDR2 SNEGSKA (reference sequence). This CDR3 spans 15 amino acids. This CDR3 reads CSARDPASAYNEQFF.

V and J are TRBV7-8 and TRBJ2-1; the D call of TRBD2 rests on TCRdb alone, since no DNA is present to check it. This CDR3 contains 15 residues. Germline values: CDR1 SGHVS, CDR2 FQNEAQ. This CDR3 is CASSLGTSGYNEQFF.

V gene TRBV6-2 or TRBV6-3 combines with J gene TRBJ2-7. Germline lookup yields CDR1 MNHEY and CDR2 SVGEGT. The CDR3 length is 12 residues. The CDR3 loop reads CASGRSSYEQYF.

The J gene is TRBJ1-1, the V gene TRBV5-6. This CDR3 has 14 residues. The germline gives CDR1 SGHDT, CDR2 YYEEEE. CDR3 region: CASSLAWGNTEAFF.

The V gene is TRBV9, the J gene TRBJ2-7; TCRdb's assignment of TRBD1 cannot be checked, as there is no DNA. This CDR3 has 14 amino acids. Germline assignment: CDR1 SGDLS and CDR2 YYNGEE. This chain's CDR3 is CASSVAGRGYEQYF.

This chain joins TRBV2 and TRBJ1-5; the D call from TCRdb, TRBD1, cannot be confirmed without DNA. The CDR3 extends over 15 amino acids. The germline gives CDR1 SNHLY, CDR2 FYNNEI. The CDR3 sequence: CASTGQANSNQPQHF.

The chain is built from TRBV4-2 and TRBJ2-1. Germline V lookup: CDR1 LGHNA, CDR2 YNFKEQ. This CDR3 is built from 15 residues. The CDR3 sequence: CASSPMTSPYNEQFF.

The rearrangement uses TRBV7-2 and TRBJ1-2; TCRdb selects TRBD1, and the lack of DNA leaves this call unchecked. The CDR3 is made up of 14 amino acids. Germline loops: CDR1 SGHTA, CDR2 FQGNSA. This CDR3 reads CASSPVSGTDGYTF.